The 28 T cell receptor beta chains reported below all come from one sample, sequenced in a study of cytomegalovirus exposure and HLA in healthy donors. PCR amplification relied on 60 Vbeta primers (plus 13 Jbeta primers). Clones were read by immunoSEQ multiplex PCR, and TCRdb kept only the in-frame ones, dropping some. This table holds 99,000 or so clones, about 9.4% found once. The sample consisted of PBMCs. The source is a man between 35 and 55 years old in good health and CMV-seropositive.

There are a few counts of this clone. This sequence joins TRBV15 and TRBJ2-1; perhaps TRBD2 as D (5 bases). V dropped 2 bases and J dropped 10 bases, with 9 bases sitting between them. Germline-derived CDR1 and CDR2 are LNHNV and YYDKDF (reference sequence). The CDR3 totals 12 residues. CDR3 amino acids: CATSRIREEQFF. CDR3 coding DNA: TGTGCCACCAGCAGAATAAGGGAGGAGCAGTTCTTC.

The genes are TRBV6-1 and TRBJ1-2, with 7 bases aligning to TRBD1. V lost 0 bases to trimming and J lost 5 bases; unmatched junction nucleotides: 6. This CDR3 comprises 15 residues. The germline gives CDR1 MNHNS, CDR2 SASEGT. CDR3 residues: CASSEARQGVYGYTF. The CDR3, as DNA: TGTGCCAGCAGTGAAGCTCGACAGGGTGTTTATGGCTACACCTTC.

V is TRBV7-2 and J is TRBJ1-1; TRBD1 aligns across 7 bases. The CDR3 runs 18 residues. CDR1 and CDR2 (germline): SGHTA, FQGNSA. Trimming cost V 3 bases and J 0 bases; bases outside gene matches: 13. The CDR3 loop reads CASSFPFGQVFMNTEAFF. As DNA, the CDR3 is TGTGCCAGCAGCTTCCCTTTTGGACAGGTCTTCATGAACACTGAAGCTTTCTTT.

J is TRBJ2-7 and V is TRBV7-8; 10 bases are a match to TRBD2. V was pared by 5 bases and J by 2 bases, with 3 bases of the junction left unmatched. Germline V lookup: CDR1 SGHVS, CDR2 FQNEAQ. The CDR3 has 14 amino acids. CDR3 sequence (DNA): TGTGCCAGCAGCCAAGCGGGAGGGCCCTACGAGCAGTACTTC. Protein: CASSQAGGPYEQYF.

The J gene is TRBJ2-2, the V gene TRBV27; TRBD2 agrees at 7 bases. CDR1 and CDR2 from the germline V gene are MNHEY and SMNVEV (reference sequence). J was trimmed by 8 bases and V by 2 bases; bases with no gene match: 5. This CDR3 has 14 residues. This chain's CDR3 is CASSLTGGIGELFF. DNA of the CDR3: TGTGCCAGCAGTTTAACGGGAGGTATAGGGGAGCTGTTTTTT.

This clone was detected a few times. This rearrangement joins TRBV27 to TRBJ1-2; perhaps TRBD1 as D (5 bases). CDR3 length equals 11 residues. Germline assignment: CDR1 MNHEY and CDR2 SMNVEV (reference sequence). V was shortened by 5 bases and J by 4 bases, with 5 bases between the two germline ends. CDR3 sequence reads: CASSRGYGYTF. The CDR3 nucleotides read TGTGCCAGCAGTAGGGGCTATGGCTACACCTTC.

The rearrangement links TRBV19 to TRBJ1-3; no definite D call. The CDR3 loop spans 17 amino acids. Trimming left V 3 bases short and J 0 bases short, with 15 bases between. Per germline, CDR1 LNHDA and CDR2 SQIVND (reference sequence). CDR3 DNA: TGTGCCAGTAGTATCCCTCGGCAGCGGAGCTCTGGAAACACCATATATTTT. Protein: CASSIPRQRSSGNTIYF. Looking up the rest from reference TRBV19 and TRBJ1-3 gives the full variable domain: DGGITQSPKYLFRKEGQNVTLSCEQNLNHDAMYWYRQDPGQGLRLIYYSQIVNDFQKGDIAEGYSVSREKKESFPLTVTSAQKNPTAFYLCASSIPRQRSSGNTIYFGEGSWLTVV.

This clone turned up a few times. V is TRBV5-4 and J is TRBJ1-5; TRBD1 aligns across 7 bases. The germline V gene encodes CDR1 SGHNT and CDR2 YYREEE (reference sequence). V trimming: 4 bases; J trimming: 4 bases; junction bases outside the gene matches: 14. CDR3 length equals 17 residues. The CDR3 loop is CASSHWTGLSTNQPQHF. CDR3 in DNA: TGTGCCAGCAGCCACTGGACAGGACTTAGCACAAATCAGCCCCAGCATTTT.

This clone was detected only a few times. This chain joins TRBV9 and TRBJ2-2, with a tentative D call TRBD2 (5 bases). The CDR3 extends over 14 amino acids. The germline gives CDR1 SGDLS, CDR2 YYNGEE. Trimming removed 5 bases from V and 3 bases from J, with 11 bases in between. The DNA for the CDR3 is TGTGCCAGCAGAAGGACTGTCGACACCGGGGAGCTGTTTTTT. This codes for CASRRTVDTGELFF.

This clone was counted only a few times. The chain employs TRBV5-4 and TRBJ2-5; TRBD2 matches 13 bases. The CDR3 has 16 residues. Losses at the gene ends were 4 bases for V and 3 bases for J; bases not matched to a gene: 6. CDR1 SGHNT and CDR2 YYREEE come from the germline V gene (reference sequence). The CDR3, as DNA: TGTGCCAGCAGCACCGGACTAGCGGGAGATGAAGAGACCCAGTACTTC. This codes for CASSTGLAGDEETQYF.

This clone was detected only a few times. V and J are TRBV18 and TRBJ1-1, with TRBD1 matching 8 bases. Germline V lookup: CDR1 KGHSH, CDR2 LQKENI. The CDR3 extends over 13 amino acids. Losses at the gene ends were 3 bases for V and 8 bases for J; bases not matched to a gene: 5. The CDR3 loop reads CASSPAGDREAFF. Here the CDR3 DNA reads TGTGCCAGCTCACCTGCCGGGGACAGGGAAGCTTTCTTT.

This clone was counted between two and nine times. The chain couples TRBV11-2 to TRBJ1-3; TRBD1 matches 9 bases. The CDR3 spans 16 residues. The V and J ends lost 4 bases and 5 bases, in that order; junction bases with no gene match: 9. The germline gives CDR1 SGHAT, CDR2 FQNNGV. In DNA, the CDR3 is TGTGCCAGCAGCTCGATCTTCGGACAGGGGAGAAACACCATATATTTT. It codes for CASSSIFGQGRNTIYF.

This clone was observed a few times. The chain joins TRBV7-2 to TRBJ1-5; TRBD1 is a possible D gene (6 bases). Trimming stripped 2 bases from V and 7 bases from J, with 15 bases between. CDR1 and CDR2 (germline): SGHTA, FQGNSA. The CDR3 length is 15 residues. The CDR3 sequence: CASSLSGQTGQPQHF. The DNA for the CDR3 is TGTGCCAGCAGCTTATCAGGACAGACGGGGCAGCCCCAGCATTTT.

This chain joins TRBV7-8 and TRBJ2-4, with D possibly being TRBD2 (5 bases). CDR3 length: 15 amino acids. Trimming removed 5 bases from V and 2 bases from J, with 13 bases in between. CDR1 and CDR2 from the germline V gene are SGHVS and FQNEAQ. The CDR3 nucleotides are TGTGCCAGCAGCCGGACTTACCGCTCCAAAAACATTCAGTACTTC. Residues: CASSRTYRSKNIQYF.

J is TRBJ2-5 and V is TRBV25-1; TRBD1 matches 10 bases. V gave up 7 bases and J gave up 5 bases; unmatched junction bases: 16. There are 17 residues in the CDR3. In germline, CDR1 is MGHDK, CDR2 SYGVNS. CDR3 coding DNA: TGTGCCAGCACGCCTGGGGGGGGACAGGGGCATAGGGAGACCCAGTACTTC. Translating it yields CASTPGGGQGHRETQYF. Filled out from reference TRBV25-1 and TRBJ2-5, the complete variable domain reads EADIYQTPRYLVIGTGKKITLECSQTMGHDKMYWYQQDPGMELHLIHYSYGVNSTEKGDLSSESTVSRIRTEHFPLTLESARPSHTSQYLCASTPGGGQGHRETQYFGPGTRLLVL.

This clone showed up just a few times. The rearrangement links TRBV2 to TRBJ2-1; D call uncertain. Germline CDR1 is SNHLY and CDR2 is FYNNEI. The CDR3 consists of 13 residues. V was shortened by 7 bases and J by 5 bases, with 12 bases between the two germline ends. This chain's CDR3 is CASKPRRNNEQFF. For the CDR3, the DNA is TGTGCCAGCAAGCCGAGGCGGAACAATGAGCAGTTCTTC.

J is TRBJ1-1 and V is TRBV11-2; D is unclear. The ends were cut back, 1 base at V and 8 bases at J, with 8 bases in the middle. Germline CDR1 SGHAT, CDR2 FQNNGV. This CDR3 contains 12 residues. The CDR3 coding sequence is TGTGCCAGCAGCTTAGGAGCCCGAGAAGCTTTCTTT. Its translation is CASSLGAREAFF.

The V and J genes are TRBV7-2 and TRBJ2-3, with 7 bases identical to TRBD2. V lost 5 bases and J lost 2; bases outside the gene matches: 13. The CDR3 is made up of 17 amino acids. CDR1 is SGHTA and CDR2 is FQGNSA in the germline V gene. In DNA, the CDR3 is TGTGCCAGCAGCCAAACTAGCGCCCCCTTGAACACAGATACGCAGTATTTT. Its protein is CASSQTSAPLNTDTQYF.

This clone was found a few times. This chain links TRBV5-3 with TRBJ2-7, with D possibly being TRBD1 (5 bases). TRBV5-3 is annotated as an ORF whose role is uncertain. The CDR3 has 14 residues. V lost 0 bases to trimming and J lost 4 bases, with 11 bases between them. The CDR3 loop reads CARSLARVRYEQYF. CDR3 in DNA: TGTGCCAGAAGCTTGGCCAGGGTACGTTACGAGCAGTACTTC.

This clone has more than one count but fewer than ten. The gene calls are TRBV19 and TRBJ2-7; TRBD1 aligns across 8 bases. CDR1 LNHDA and CDR2 SQIVND come from the germline V gene (reference sequence). This CDR3 spans 15 amino acids. The junction had 3 bases not matched to a gene; V was cut back by 1 base and J by 1 base. In DNA form, the CDR3 reads TGTGCCAGTAGTATAGCCGACAGGGGATCCTACGAGCAGTACTTC. Amino acids: CASSIADRGSYEQYF.

The chain links TRBV7-2 to TRBJ1-5; D call uncertain. Deletions cut 5 bases from V and 4 bases from J, with 6 bases between. The germline V gene has CDR1 SGHTA and CDR2 FQGNSA. CDR3 length equals 12 residues. In DNA form, the CDR3 reads TGTGCCAGCAGCCCCTTTAATCAGCCCCAGCATTTT. It translates to CASSPFNQPQHF.

This clone was detected a few times. The chain joins TRBV25-1 to TRBJ2-7, with 9 bases matching TRBD2. Trimming took 5 bases from V and 4 from J; bases not matched to a gene: 9. Germline V gene data show CDR1 as MGHDK and CDR2 as SYGVNS. The CDR3 is 15 amino acids. The CDR3 protein is CASSLREGLGYEQYF. The CDR3 DNA reads TGTGCCAGCAGTTTGCGGGAGGGCCTTGGGTACGAGCAGTACTTC.

The chain has TRBV27 and TRBJ2-7; 10 bases are a match to TRBD2. After removal of 8 bases from V and 2 bases from J, the junction contained 3 bases not matched to a gene. CDR3 length: 13 residues. Looked up from germline, CDR1 is MNHEY and CDR2 is SMNVEV (reference sequence). The CDR3 protein is CASSSGSTYEQYF. DNA for the CDR3: TGTGCCAGCTCTAGCGGGAGTACCTACGAGCAGTACTTC.

V gene TRBV4-1 combines with J gene TRBJ2-2; D perhaps matches TRBD1 (6 bases). CDR3 size: 13 residues. Trimming cost V 7 bases and J 4 bases, with 10 bases left between them. Germline-derived CDR1 and CDR2 are MGHRA and YSYEKL. CDR3 sequence reads: CASKGEVTGELFF. In DNA, the CDR3 is TGCGCCAGCAAGGGGGAAGTCACCGGGGAGCTGTTTTTT.

This clone was recorded a few times. The chain couples TRBV18 to TRBJ2-7; TRBD2 is a possible D gene (5 bases). V lost 1 base and J lost 5, with 15 bases in between. The CDR3 has 15 residues. Per germline, CDR1 KGHSH and CDR2 LQKENI. The CDR3 coding sequence is TGTGCCAGCTCACCACTGGACTCCGGGTGGCACGAGCAGTACTTC. Its protein is CASSPLDSGWHEQYF.

This clone has ten or more counts. The CDR3 spells CASSAGGQAFF. The CDR3 DNA sequence: TGTGCCAGCAGTGCCGGAGGGCAAGCTTTCTTT. This chain connects TRBV6-1 to TRBJ1-1, with D uncertain. Trimming took off 4 bases at V and 9 bases at J, with 9 bases between the two ends. Germline loops: CDR1 MNHNS, CDR2 SASEGT. The CDR3 consists of 11 residues.

The rearrangement uses TRBV9 and TRBJ2-2, with TRBD2 matching over 7 bases. The CDR3 consists of 13 residues. Germline assignment: CDR1 SGDLS and CDR2 YYNGEE. The V gene end was trimmed by 7 bases and the J gene end by 7 bases; junction bases not matched to a gene: 7. CDR3 coding DNA: TGTGCCAGCGGGCCCCGGGAGGACGGGGAGCTGTTTTTT. Protein: CASGPREDGELFF. The entire variable domain, with the rest obtained from reference TRBV9 and TRBJ2-2, is as follows: DSGVTQTPKHLITATGQRVTLRCSPRSGDLSVYWYQQSLDQGLQFLIQYYNGEERAKGNILERFSAQQFPDLHSELNLSSLELGDSALYFCASGPREDGELFFGEGSRLTVL.

This clone was seen a few times. The CDR3 loop is CASSTETGTEAFF. DNA of the CDR3: TGTGCCAGTAGTACCGAGACTGGAACTGAAGCTTTCTTT. This sequence joins TRBV19 and TRBJ1-1; D ambiguous. The germline CDR1 and CDR2 sequences are LNHDA and SQIVND (reference sequence). V was cut by 4 bases and J by 5 bases, with 11 bases left in between. CDR3 size: 13 residues.